A single sample is the source of the 18 T cell receptor beta chains below, sequenced in a study of blood T cell repertoires in COVID-19 (dated by TCRdb to between 2020 and 2021). Libraries were built with the immunoSEQ multiplex PCR assay. In its TCRdb copy, this immuneACCESS table keeps in-frame sequences only and misses some clones. Where compared with another copy, unresolved V genes explain less than half of these, and the others have no known cause. The sample table lists about 210,000 clones, 92% of them with a count of one. About 1.3% of the sample comes from the top ten. The sequenced sample consisted of peripheral blood. All receptors derive from a man aged 25 to 40 with acute or convalescent COVID-19.

V usage is TRBV6-5 and J usage is TRBJ1-2, with no clear D. The CDR3 is made up of 15 amino acids. Germline lookup yields CDR1 MNHEY and CDR2 SVGAGI. V was cut by 2 bases and J by 2 bases, with 12 bases left in between. CDR3 residues: CASSYQWHSNYGYTF. The CDR3 DNA reads TGTGCCAGCAGTTACCAATGGCACAGCAACTATGGCTACACCTTC.

This rearrangement joins TRBV6-1 to TRBJ1-4; D is perhaps TRBD1 (6 bases). The germline V and J ends were trimmed by 2 bases and 3 bases, with 16 bases remaining between them. CDR1 MNHNS and CDR2 SASEGT come from the germline V gene. The CDR3 consists of 17 residues. The CDR3 is CASSEKGGGSPNEKLFF. The CDR3 bases are TGTGCCAGCAGTGAAAAGGGCGGGGGCAGCCCTAATGAAAAACTGTTTTTT.

The chain couples TRBV27 to TRBJ1-2; D is possibly TRBD1 (6 bases). V shed 5 bases and J shed 5 bases, with 18 bases lying between them. This CDR3 contains 15 residues. The germline gives CDR1 MNHEY, CDR2 SMNVEV (reference sequence). The DNA of the CDR3 is TGTGCCAGCAGTCCCCGATCGGACAGAAATTATGGCTACACCTTC. Its translation is CASSPRSDRNYGYTF.

This chain connects TRBV28 to TRBJ1-4, with 9 positions matching TRBD1. Germline V gene sequence: CDR1 MDHEN, CDR2 SYDVKM. V was clipped by 10 bases and J by 7 bases; unmatched bases: 7. The length of the CDR3 is 13 residues. The CDR3 nucleotides read TGTGCCACCTCGGGACAGGGCAGTGAAAAACTGTTTTTT. Its translation: CATSGQGSEKLFF.

The V call is TRBV30, the J call TRBJ2-7; D gene ambiguous. V shed 3 bases and J shed 0 bases, with 3 bases lying between them. From germline, CDR1 is GTSNPN and CDR2 SVGIG (reference sequence). The CDR3 runs 11 residues. The CDR3 DNA sequence: TGTGCCTGGAGCTACTCCTACGAGCAGTACTTC. Amino acids: CAWSYSYEQYF.

In its sample, this clone was seen once. This chain uses TRBV5-1 with TRBJ1-5; the match to TRBD1 covers 7 bases. The J segment lost 3 bases and the V segment lost 0 bases, leaving 9 bases of the junction unmatched. The CDR3 runs to 17 residues. Germline CDR1 and CDR2: SGHRS and YFSETQ. The CDR3 loop is CASSLGTGVIDNQPQHF. CDR3 in DNA: TGCGCCAGCAGCTTGGGGACAGGAGTTATAGACAATCAGCCCCAGCATTTT.

This chain links TRBV7-3 with TRBJ2-1; 7 bases are shared with TRBD1. The CDR3 is 17 amino acids. J gave up 5 bases and V 2 bases, and 12 bases lay outside the gene matches. Germline V CDR1 and CDR2: SGHTA, FQGTGA. The CDR3: CASSLSISWTGDNEQFF. The CDR3 nucleotides are TGTGCCAGCAGCTTATCAATAAGCTGGACAGGAGACAATGAGCAGTTCTTC.

This chain connects TRBV6-6 to TRBJ2-1, with D unclear. Trimming removed 2 bases at V and 4 bases at J, with 9 bases between. This CDR3 has 14 residues. Germline assignment: CDR1 MNHNY and CDR2 SVGAGI (reference sequence). CDR3 sequence reads: CASSYPNSYNEQFF. CDR3 DNA: TGTGCCAGCAGTTACCCTAACAGTTACAATGAGCAGTTCTTC.

The genes are TRBV28 and TRBJ1-5; possible D gene TRBD1, 6 bases. V was pared by 7 bases and J by 2 bases, with 12 bases between. CDR3 length: 14 amino acids. Germline-derived CDR1 and CDR2 are MDHEN and SYDVKM. CDR3 sequence (DNA): TGTGCCAGCACCAGATCAGGGGGCAATCAGCCCCAGCATTTT. Translating gives CASTRSGGNQPQHF.

The chain combines TRBV7-8 with TRBJ1-5, with 11 nucleotides matching TRBD1. The junction had 10 bases not matched to a gene; V was cut back by 1 base and J by 5 bases. This CDR3 has 18 residues. Germline CDR1 reads SGHVS; CDR2 reads FQNEAQ. The CDR3 loop is CASSLGTGGPILDQPQHF. The CDR3 nucleotides read TGTGCCAGCAGCTTAGGGACAGGGGGCCCCATTCTTGATCAGCCCCAGCATTTT.

The V call is TRBV29-1, the J call TRBJ2-3, with D perhaps matching TRBD1 (6 bases). CDR1 is SQVTM and CDR2 is ANQGSEA in the germline V gene. Deletions cut 7 bases from V and 10 bases from J, with 18 bases between. CDR3 length: 12 amino acids. The CDR3 is CSAGDRSEAQYF. The CDR3 nucleotides read TGCAGCGCAGGAGACAGGTCTGAAGCGCAGTATTTT.

The chain joins TRBV6-4 to TRBJ1-4; D is ambiguous. V was shortened by 9 bases and J by 4 bases, with 18 bases between the two germline ends. The germline V gene encodes CDR1 MRHNA and CDR2 SNTAGT. CDR3 length: 15 residues. This chain's CDR3 is CARSAASPVNEKLFF. CDR3 bases: TGTGCCAGATCGGCAGCGTCCCCTGTTAATGAAAAACTGTTTTTT.

The chain employs TRBV3-1 (or the pseudogene TRBV3-2) and TRBJ2-7, with unresolved D. The V end was cut by 2 bases, the J end by 3 bases, with 8 bases between. From germline, CDR1 is LGHDT and CDR2 YNNKEL (reference sequence). CDR3 length: 13 amino acids. CDR3 sequence reads: CASSQLKNYEQYF. The CDR3 DNA sequence: TGTGCCAGCAGCCAACTTAAAAACTACGAGCAGTACTTC.

The chain combines TRBV7-9 with TRBJ1-1; tentative D call: TRBD1 (5 bases). The CDR3 length is 13 residues. Trimming stripped 3 bases from V and 8 bases from J, with 13 bases between. Looked up from germline, CDR1 is SEHNR and CDR2 is FQNEAQ (reference sequence). The CDR3 spells CASSFGGTTEAFF. The CDR3, as DNA: TGTGCCAGCAGCTTTGGCGGGACCACCGAAGCTTTCTTT.

The chain joins TRBV11-3 to TRBJ2-1; weak D call: TRBD1 (5 bases). V lost 3 bases, J lost 9 bases, and 12 bases lay in between. This CDR3 comprises 13 residues. Germline V gives CDR1 SGHNT, CDR2 YENEEA. CDR3 sequence (DNA): TGTGCCAGCAGCTTCAGCAGGCAGGGTGAGCAGTTCTTC. It translates to CASSFSRQGEQFF.

The V and J genes are TRBV28 and TRBJ1-2; TRBD1 aligns across 7 bases. CDR3 size: 15 residues. J was trimmed by 4 bases and V by 7 bases; bases with no gene match: 12. In germline, CDR1 is MDHEN, CDR2 SYDVKM. The CDR3 sequence: CASIDQGVGLYGYTF. Written as DNA, the CDR3 is TGTGCCAGCATCGACCAGGGGGTAGGACTCTATGGCTACACCTTC.

This sequence joins TRBV15 and TRBJ2-7; the D is unclear. The germline V gene encodes CDR1 LNHNV and CDR2 YYDKDF (reference sequence). The CDR3 runs 13 residues. V was trimmed by 0 bases and J by 4 bases, leaving 7 bases between them. The CDR3 DNA reads as TGTGCCACCAGCAGAGATCGTGTGTACGAGCAGTACTTC. Translation gives CATSRDRVYEQYF.

The chain couples TRBV5-4 to TRBJ2-7; a weak D match, TRBD2 (6 bases). This CDR3 is built from 13 residues. Trimming shortened V by 3 bases and J by 0 bases, and 7 bases separated the two germline ends. Germline V gene lookup returns CDR1 SGHNT and CDR2 YYREEE (reference sequence). The CDR3 is CASSSDYSYEQYF. In DNA form, the CDR3 reads TGTGCCAGCAGCTCGGACTACTCCTACGAGCAGTACTTC.